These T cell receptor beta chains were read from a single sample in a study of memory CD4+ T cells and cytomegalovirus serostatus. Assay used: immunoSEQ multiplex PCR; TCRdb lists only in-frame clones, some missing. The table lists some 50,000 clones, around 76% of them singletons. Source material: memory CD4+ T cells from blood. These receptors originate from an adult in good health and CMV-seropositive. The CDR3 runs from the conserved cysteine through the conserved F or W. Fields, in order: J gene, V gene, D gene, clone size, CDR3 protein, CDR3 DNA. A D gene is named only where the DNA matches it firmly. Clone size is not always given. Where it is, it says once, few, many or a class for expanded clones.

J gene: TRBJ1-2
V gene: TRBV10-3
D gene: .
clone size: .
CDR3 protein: CAISAGRDYGYTF
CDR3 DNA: TGTGCCATCAGCGCAGGGAGGGACTATGGCTACACCTTC

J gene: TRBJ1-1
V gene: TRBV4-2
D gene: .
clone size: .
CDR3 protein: CASSLAGEDTEAFF
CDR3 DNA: TGTGCCAGCAGCTTGGCCGGTGAGGATACTGAAGCTTTCTTT

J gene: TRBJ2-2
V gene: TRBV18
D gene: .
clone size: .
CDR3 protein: CASSPSGGLNTGELFF
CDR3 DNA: TGTGCCAGCTCACCGAGTGGGGGGCTGAACACCGGGGAGCTGTTTTTT

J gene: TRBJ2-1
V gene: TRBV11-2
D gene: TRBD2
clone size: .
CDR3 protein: CASSFQRGEDDEQFF
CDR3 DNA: TGTGCCAGCAGCTTTCAGCGGGGGGAGGATGATGAGCAGTTCTTC

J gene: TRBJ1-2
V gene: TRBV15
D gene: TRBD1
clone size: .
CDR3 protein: CATNPDRVDYGYTF
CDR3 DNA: TGTGCCACCAACCCTGACAGGGTTGACTATGGCTACACCTTC

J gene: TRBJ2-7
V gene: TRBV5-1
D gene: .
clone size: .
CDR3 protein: CASSLSGGQDYEQYF
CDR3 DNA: TGCGCCAGCAGCTTGTCCGGGGGGCAAGACTACGAGCAGTACTTC

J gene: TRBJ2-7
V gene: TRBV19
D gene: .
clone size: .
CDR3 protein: CASSMMTGTSYEQYF
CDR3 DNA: TGTGCCAGTAGTATGATGACAGGAACTTCCTACGAGCAGTACTTC

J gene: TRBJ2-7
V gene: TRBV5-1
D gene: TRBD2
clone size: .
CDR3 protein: CASSPGGGSSYEQYF
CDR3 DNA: TGCGCCAGCAGCCCCGGGGGAGGGAGCTCCTACGAGCAGTACTTC

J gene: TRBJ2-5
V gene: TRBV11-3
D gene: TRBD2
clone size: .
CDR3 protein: CASSTGLAGGQGETQYF
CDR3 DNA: TGTGCCAGCAGCACGGGACTAGCGGGGGGGCAGGGAGAGACCCAGTACTTC

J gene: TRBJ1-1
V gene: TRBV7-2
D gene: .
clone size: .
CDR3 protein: CASSLGGGGTTEAFF
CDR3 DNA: TGTGCCAGCAGCTTAGGGGGAGGGGGGACCACTGAAGCTTTCTTT

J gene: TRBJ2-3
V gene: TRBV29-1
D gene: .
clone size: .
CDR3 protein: CSVEIGVSTDTQYF
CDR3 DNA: TGCAGCGTTGAAATCGGGGTGAGCACAGATACGCAGTATTTT

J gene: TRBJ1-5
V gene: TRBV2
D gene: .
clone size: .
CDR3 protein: CASKFGGDQPQHF
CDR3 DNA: TGTGCCAGCAAGTTTGGAGGGGATCAGCCCCAGCATTTT

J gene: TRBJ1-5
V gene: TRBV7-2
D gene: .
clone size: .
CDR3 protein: CASSLHGAQHF
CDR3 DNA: TGTGCCAGCAGCCTCCATGGGGCCCAGCATTTT

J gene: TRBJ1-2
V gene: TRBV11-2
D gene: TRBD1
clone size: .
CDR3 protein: CASSRDRGNNYGYTF
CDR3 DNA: TGTGCCAGCAGCCGAGACAGGGGGAATAACTATGGCTACACCTTC

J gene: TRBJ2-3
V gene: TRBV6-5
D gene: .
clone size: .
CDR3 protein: CASSYGGEGSTDTQYF
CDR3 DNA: TGTGCCAGCAGTTACGGAGGGGAAGGGAGCACAGATACGCAGTATTTT

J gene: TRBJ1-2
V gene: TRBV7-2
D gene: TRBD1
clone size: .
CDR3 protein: CASSEPTGGYGYTF
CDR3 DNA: TGTGCCAGCAGCGAACCGACAGGGGGCTATGGCTACACCTTC

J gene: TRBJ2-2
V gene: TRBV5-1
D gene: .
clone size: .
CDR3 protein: CASRRTGDTGELFF
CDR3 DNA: TGCGCCAGCAGACGGACGGGAGACACCGGGGAGCTGTTTTTT

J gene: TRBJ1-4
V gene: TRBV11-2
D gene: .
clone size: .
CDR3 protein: CASSLSVEEGKLFF
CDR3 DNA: TGTGCCAGCAGCTTATCAGTGGAGGAGGGAAAACTGTTTTTT

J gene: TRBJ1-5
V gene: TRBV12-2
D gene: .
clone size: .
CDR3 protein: CASRYRGQGDQPQHF
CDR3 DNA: TGTGCAAGTCGCTATAGGGGGCAGGGGGATCAGCCCCAGCATTTT

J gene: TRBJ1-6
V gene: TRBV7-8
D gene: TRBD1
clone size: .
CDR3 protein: CASSQTGEYSPLHF
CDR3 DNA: TGTGCCAGCAGCCAAACAGGGGAGTATTCACCCCTCCACTTT

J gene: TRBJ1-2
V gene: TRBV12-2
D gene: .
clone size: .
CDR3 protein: CASRLGTGYGYTF
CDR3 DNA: TGTGCAAGTCGCTTAGGGACAGGGTACGGCTACACCTTC

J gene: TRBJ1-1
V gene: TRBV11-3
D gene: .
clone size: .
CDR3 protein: CASSSGGIAFF
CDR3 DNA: TGTGCCAGCAGCTCGGGCGGAATCGCTTTCTTT

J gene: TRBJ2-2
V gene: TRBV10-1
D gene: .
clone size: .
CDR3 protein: CASSESSPGELFF
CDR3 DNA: TGCGCCAGCAGTGAGTCTTCCCCCGGGGAGCTGTTTTTT

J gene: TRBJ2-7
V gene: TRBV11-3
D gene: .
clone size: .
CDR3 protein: CASSPGLSRSEQYF
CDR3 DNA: TGTGCCAGCAGCCCGGGACTGTCCCGTAGCGAGCAGTACTTC

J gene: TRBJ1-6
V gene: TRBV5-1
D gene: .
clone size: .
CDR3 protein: CASSFTRIPSPLHF
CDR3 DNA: TGCGCCAGCAGCTTCACACGAATCCCGTCACCCCTCCACTTT

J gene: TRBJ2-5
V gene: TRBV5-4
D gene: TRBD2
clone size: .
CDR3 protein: CASSGTSGGAETQYF
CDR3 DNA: TGTGCCAGCAGCGGTACTAGCGGGGGTGCGGAGACCCAGTACTTC

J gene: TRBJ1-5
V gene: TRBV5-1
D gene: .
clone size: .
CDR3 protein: CASSLDQPQHF
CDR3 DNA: TGCGCCAGCAGCTTGGATCAGCCCCAGCATTTT

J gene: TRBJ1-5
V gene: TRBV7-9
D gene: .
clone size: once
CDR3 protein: CASSPNGEWDQPQHF
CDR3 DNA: TGTGCCAGCAGCCCAAACGGGGAATGGGACCAGCCCCAGCATTTT

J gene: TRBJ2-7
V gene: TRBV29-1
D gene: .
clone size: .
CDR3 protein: CSVRESLIYEQYF
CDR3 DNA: TGCAGCGTGCGAGAGAGCTTAATCTACGAGCAGTACTTC

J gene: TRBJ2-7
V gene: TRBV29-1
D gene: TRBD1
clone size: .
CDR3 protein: CSVALGQGAANEQYF
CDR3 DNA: TGCAGCGTTGCCTTAGGACAGGGGGCTGCAAACGAGCAGTACTTC

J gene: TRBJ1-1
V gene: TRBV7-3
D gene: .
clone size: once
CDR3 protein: CASADSSNTEAFF
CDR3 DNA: TGTGCCAGCGCCGACTCCTCGAACACTGAAGCTTTCTTT

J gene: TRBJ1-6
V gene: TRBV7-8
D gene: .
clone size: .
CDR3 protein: CASSLMVGINSPLHF
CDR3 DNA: TGTGCCAGCAGCTTAATGGTAGGGATTAATTCACCCCTCCACTTT

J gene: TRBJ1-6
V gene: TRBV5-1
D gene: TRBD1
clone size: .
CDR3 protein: CASSSNPGQGPNSPLHF
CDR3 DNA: TGCGCCAGCAGCTCGAATCCGGGACAGGGGCCCAATTCACCCCTCCACTTT

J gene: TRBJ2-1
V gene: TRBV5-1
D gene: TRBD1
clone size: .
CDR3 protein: CASSPGQGHYNEQFF
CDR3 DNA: TGCGCCAGCAGCCCAGGACAGGGCCACTACAATGAGCAGTTCTTC

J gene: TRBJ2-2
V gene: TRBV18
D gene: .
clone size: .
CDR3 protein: CASSLQGVDTGELFF
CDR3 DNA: TGTGCCAGCTCACTACAGGGAGTCGACACCGGGGAGCTGTTTTTT

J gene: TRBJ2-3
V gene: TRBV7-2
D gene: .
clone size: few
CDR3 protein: CASSLDPSRTDTQYF
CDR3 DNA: TGTGCCAGCAGCTTAGATCCTAGCCGCACAGATACGCAGTATTTT

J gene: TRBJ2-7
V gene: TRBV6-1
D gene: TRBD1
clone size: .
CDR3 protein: CASSGHPRDRVSLSYEQYF
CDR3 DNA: TGTGCCAGCAGTGGCCATCCCCGGGACAGGGTCTCCCTTTCCTACGAGCAGTACTTC

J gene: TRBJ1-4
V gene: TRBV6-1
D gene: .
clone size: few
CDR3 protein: CASSDIAREKLFF
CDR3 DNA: TGTGCCAGCAGTGATATCGCGAGGGAAAAACTGTTTTTT

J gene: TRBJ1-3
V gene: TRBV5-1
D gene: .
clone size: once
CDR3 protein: CASSLVAGLTGNTIYF
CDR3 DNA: TGCGCCAGCAGCTTGGTAGCAGGGCTGACTGGAAACACCATATATTTT

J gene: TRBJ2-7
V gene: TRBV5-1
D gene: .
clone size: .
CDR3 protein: CASSFNRVYEQYF
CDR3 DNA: TGCGCCAGCAGCTTCAACAGGGTCTACGAGCAGTACTTC

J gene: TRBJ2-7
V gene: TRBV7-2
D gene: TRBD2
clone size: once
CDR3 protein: CASSESGGPYEQYF
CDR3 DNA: TGTGCCAGCAGCGAAAGCGGGGGCCCCTACGAGCAGTACTTC

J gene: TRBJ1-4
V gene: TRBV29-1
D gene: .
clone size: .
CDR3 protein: CSVAWRGEKLFF
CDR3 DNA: TGCAGCGTTGCCTGGCGGGGTGAAAAACTGTTTTTT

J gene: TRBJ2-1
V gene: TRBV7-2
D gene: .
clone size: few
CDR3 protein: CASSSPNSGNEQFF
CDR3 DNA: TGTGCCAGCAGCTCCCCCAACAGTGGAAATGAGCAGTTCTTC

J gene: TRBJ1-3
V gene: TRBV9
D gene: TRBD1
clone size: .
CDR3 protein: CASSLTGVGDTIYF
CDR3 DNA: TGTGCCAGCAGTTTGACAGGGGTAGGAGACACCATATATTTT

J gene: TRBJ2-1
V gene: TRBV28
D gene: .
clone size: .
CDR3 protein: CASSLPPLGNEQFF
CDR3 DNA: TGTGCCAGCAGTCTCCCGCCATTGGGGAATGAGCAGTTCTTC

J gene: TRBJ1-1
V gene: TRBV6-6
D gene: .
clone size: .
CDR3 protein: CASRTYGLNTEAFF
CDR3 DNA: TGTGCCAGCAGAACCTATGGACTAAACACTGAAGCTTTCTTT

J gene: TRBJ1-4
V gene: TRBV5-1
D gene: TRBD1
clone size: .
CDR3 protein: CASNAGQGDEKLFF
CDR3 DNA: TGCGCCAGCAACGCGGGACAGGGAGATGAAAAACTGTTTTTT

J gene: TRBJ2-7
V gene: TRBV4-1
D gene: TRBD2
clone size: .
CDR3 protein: CASSQDTGGEPYEQYF
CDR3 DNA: TGCGCCAGCAGCCAAGATACGGGGGGGGAACCCTACGAGCAGTACTTC

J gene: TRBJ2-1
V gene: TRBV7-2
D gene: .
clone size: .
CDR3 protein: CASSLGGAGVYEQFF
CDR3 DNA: TGTGCCAGCAGCTTAGGGGGGGCAGGTGTCTATGAGCAGTTCTTC

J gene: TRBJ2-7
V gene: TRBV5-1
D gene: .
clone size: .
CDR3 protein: CASSPALASYEQYF
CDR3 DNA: TGCGCCAGCAGCCCGGCCCTGGCCTCCTACGAGCAGTACTTC

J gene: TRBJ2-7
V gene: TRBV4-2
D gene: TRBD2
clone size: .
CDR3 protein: CASSHIRFRGVFGNEQYF
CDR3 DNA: TGTGCCAGCAGCCATATACGATTCCGGGGGGTCTTCGGAAACGAGCAGTACTTC

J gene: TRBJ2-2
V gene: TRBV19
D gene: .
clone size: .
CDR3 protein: CASSNAPPTGELFF
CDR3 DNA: TGTGCCAGTAGTAACGCCCCCCCTACCGGGGAGCTGTTTTTT

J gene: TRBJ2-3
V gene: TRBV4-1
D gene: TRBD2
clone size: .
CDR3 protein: CASSQEPPGLAGARDTQYF
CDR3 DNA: TGCGCCAGCAGCCAAGAACCCCCGGGCTTAGCGGGGGCCAGAGATACGCAGTATTTT

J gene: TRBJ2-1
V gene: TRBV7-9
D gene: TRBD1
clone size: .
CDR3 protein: CAYSGTGVREQFF
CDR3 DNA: TGTGCCTACTCCGGGACAGGGGTCCGGGAGCAGTTCTTC

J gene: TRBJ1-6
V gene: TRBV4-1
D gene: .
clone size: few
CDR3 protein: CASSHRTDGNNSPLHF
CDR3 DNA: TGCGCCAGCAGCCACCGGACAGACGGAAATAATTCACCCCTCCACTTT

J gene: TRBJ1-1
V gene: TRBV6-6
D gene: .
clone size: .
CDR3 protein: CASTEEGNTEAFF
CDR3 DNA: TGTGCCAGCACCGAGGAGGGGAACACTGAAGCTTTCTTT

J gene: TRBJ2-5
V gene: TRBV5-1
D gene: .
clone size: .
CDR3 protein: CATSRAPGREETQYF
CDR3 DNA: TGCGCCACCAGCCGGGCCCCGGGGAGAGAGGAGACCCAGTACTTC

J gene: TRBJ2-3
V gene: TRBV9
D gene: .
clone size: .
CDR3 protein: CASSRVGTDTQYF
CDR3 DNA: TGTGCCAGCAGCAGAGTCGGCACAGATACGCAGTATTTT

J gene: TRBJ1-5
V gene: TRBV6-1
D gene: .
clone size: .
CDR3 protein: CATTQRTGNQPQHF
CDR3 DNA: TGTGCCACCACCCAACGGACGGGCAATCAGCCCCAGCATTTT

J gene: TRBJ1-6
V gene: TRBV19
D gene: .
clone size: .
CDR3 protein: CASSIGGGNSPLHF
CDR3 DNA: TGTGCCAGTAGTATTGGTGGGGGGAATTCACCCCTCCACTTT